This is a list of T cell receptor beta chains from one sample in a study of prognosis after radiotherapy for stage I lung cancer. TCRdb analysed the multiplex PCR reads with MiXCR anew, one entry per CDR3 protein. The sample lists 20,000 to 25,000 distinct CDR3 sequences, about 37% occurring once. The sequenced sample was PBMCs, obtained before or after stereotactic body radiation therapy (not recorded which). The source of these receptors is a donor aged 50 or older with non-small cell lung cancer. CDR3s include the opening cysteine and the closing phenylalanine or tryptophan. The D gene is left open where the match is weak. A row's size may be missing; if present it is once, few, many or a size class.

>NA|TRBV20-1|TRBD2|TRBJ2-3
TGCAGTGCTAGAGATCCGGGAGGGCCCAGAGATACGCAGTATTTT
CSARDPGGPRDTQYF
>many|TRBV28|NA|TRBJ2-7
TGTGCCAGCAGTTCCTATTACAGGATATCCTACGAGCAGTACTTC
CASSSYYRISYEQYF
>many|TRBV5-5|TRBD2|TRBJ2-3
TGTGCCAGCAGTCTTAGCGGGAGGGCCGGCGACACGCAGTATTTT
CASSLSGRAGDTQYF
>once|TRBV12-3/TRBV12-4|TRBD2|TRBJ2-7
TGTGCCAGCAGTTCCCCCCCGGGACTAAACAGCGAGCAGTACTTC
CASSSPPGLNSEQYF
>many|TRBV6-2/TRBV6-3|NA|TRBJ1-1
TGTGCCAGCAGTTATTCGGGGTCCCTTGAAGCTTTCTTT
CASSYSGSLEAFF
>many|TRBV28|NA|TRBJ1-2
NA
CASSHFGKGGYTF
>NA|TRBV12-3/TRBV12-4|NA|TRBJ2-1
TGTGCCAGCGCCCCCCGCGGGGTAGCTGGCTACAATGAGCAGTTCTTC
CASAPRGVAGYNEQFF
>many|TRBV20-1|TRBD2|TRBJ2-1
TGCAGTGTTATAGACTCCACTAGCGGGAGAGGTGAGCAGTTCTTC
CSVIDSTSGRGEQFF
>many|TRBV19|NA|TRBJ2-2
TGTGCCAGTAGTATTGGCGGGGACGGGGAGCTGTTTTTT
CASSIGGDGELFF
>once|TRBV6-5|NA|TRBJ2-1
TGTGCCAGCAGTTACGGGATACGATCGGGGCGGGGATATGATCAGTTCTTC
CASSYGIRSGRGYDQFF
>many|TRBV24-1|TRBD2|TRBJ2-2
TGTGCCACCAGTGACCCGACTAGCGGTAACACCGGGGAGCTGTTTTTT
CATSDPTSGNTGELFF
>many|TRBV27|NA|TRBJ2-1
TGTGCCAGCAGTTTAGACTCCCGTTCCTACAATGAGCAGTTCTTC
CASSLDSRSYNEQFF
>many|TRBV9|NA|TRBJ1-5
TGTGCCAGCAGCGTAAGGGGGGAAAGCAATCAGCCCCAGCATTTT
CASSVRGESNQPQHF